Here is one TCR beta chain with its context. Per the study methods: Estimates of nucleated cell counts were drawn from the amplification of reference gene primers. Profiling relied on immunoSEQ multiplex PCR, and the TCRdb table lists in-frame clones only, not all of them. The D gene and trimming were derived from the DNA, and the V and J assignments and clone size from that table. The sample lists hundreds of thousands of clones, approximately 90% occurring once. CDR1 is MRHNA, CDR2 SNTAGT, per germline. The length of the CDR3 is 13 residues. After removal of 3 bases from V and 7 bases from J, the junction contained 2 bases not matched to a gene. These data come from a study of blood T cell repertoires in COVID-19. Study information: Whether acute or convalescent, the COVID-19 samples came from the United States, Italy and Spain. T cells, B-cell-depleted T cells, or PBMCs provided the cDNA or gDNA that served as material.

This TCR was sampled from a woman younger than 30 who had recovered from COVID-19. Sequencing was done on a sample of peripheral blood. V and J are TRBV6-4 and TRBJ1-2; TRBD1 matches 10 bases. In nucleotides, the CDR3 is TGTGCCAGCAGTGAGGGACAGGGGTTTGGCTACACCTTC. Its translation is CASSEGQGFGYTF.